The rows below give T cell receptor beta chains drawn from one sample of a study of regulatory T cells in long-lasting Graves disease. TCRdb reprocessed the multiplex PCR reads via MiXCR and lists one record per CDR3 protein. The repertoire holds 300,000 to 400,000 distinct CDR3 sequences, over 15% seen once, with just under 30% in the top ten. These data were likewise used in another study, on T cells in Graves' hyperthyroidism and ophthalmopathy.

The sample was peripheral blood mononuclear cells (PBMCs), taken at new diagnosis, from a patient treated with antithyroid drugs. The receptor source for this set is a man aged 35 to 55 with Graves disease. The CDR3 runs from the conserved cysteine through the conserved F or W. Each record gives: clone size, V gene, D gene, J gene, CDR3 DNA, CDR3 protein. A D gene is named only where the DNA matches it firmly. Some rows have no size entry. The others give once, few or many, or a class for an expanded clone.

many	TRBV27	TRBD1	TRBJ2-7	TGTGCCAGCAGCAAGTCCGGGACAGGGTTGGGCGAGCAGTACTTC	CASSKSGTGLGEQYF
.	TRBV20-1	TRBD1	TRBJ1-4	TGCAGTGTTCGCCCGGGGACAGGGGATGAAAAACTGTTTTTT	CSVRPGTGDEKLFF
many	TRBV5-5	TRBD2	TRBJ2-1	TGTGCCAGCAGCTTGGGCGGGGGGGCGCACAATGAGCAGTTCTTC	CASSLGGGAHNEQFF
few	TRBV18	TRBD2	TRBJ2-7	TGTGCCAGCTCACCCCTAGCGGGGGGCTTCGGGGAGCAGTACTTC	CASSPLAGGFGEQYF
many	TRBV16	.	TRBJ1-4	TGTGCCAGCACCCCGGACAGAGCAGATGAAAAACTGTTTTTT	CASTPDRADEKLFF
.	TRBV28	TRBD2	TRBJ2-1	TGTGCCAGCAGGTCCGAAAGCGGGAGCTCCTACAATGAGCAGTTCTTC	CASRSESGSSYNEQFF
.	TRBV4-3	.	TRBJ1-1	TGCGCCAGCAGCCAAGGAGGGAGTTCGCGGGAAGCTTTCTTT	CASSQGGSSREAFF
few	TRBV20-1	.	TRBJ2-3	TGCAGTGCTAGAGACGGGTCGGGCTACGATACGCAGTATTTT	CSARDGSGYDTQYF
many	TRBV27	.	TRBJ2-3	TGTGCCAGCAGGGACAGCCTCACAGATACGCAGTATTTT	CASRDSLTDTQYF
few	TRBV25-1	.	TRBJ2-7	TGTGCCAGCAGCCCCTTTGGGGGCGGAAATTTCTACGAGCAGTACTTC	CASSPFGGGNFYEQYF
many	TRBV11-3	.	TRBJ2-3	TGTGCCAGCAGCTTAGGGCAATATGCCGGCACAGATACGCAGTATTTT	CASSLGQYAGTDTQYF
many	TRBV5-1	TRBD1	TRBJ1-5	TGCGCCAGCAGCCCCGGGACAGGGACGAATCAGCCCCAGCATTTT	CASSPGTGTNQPQHF
.	TRBV2	.	TRBJ1-6	TGTGCCAGCAGTGCCCAGGGCACCTATAATTCACCCCTCCACTTT	CASSAQGTYNSPLHF
many	TRBV30	.	TRBJ2-5	TGTGCCTGGAGTAGAGGAGGGCCGAGAGAGACCCAGTACTTC	CAWSRGGPRETQYF
many	TRBV3-1	TRBD1	TRBJ1-1	TGTGCCAGCAGCCAAGGACAGGGGAGGTTAAGCACTGAAGCTTTCTTT	CASSQGQGRLSTEAFF
.	TRBV18	.	TRBJ2-7	TGTGCCAGCTCACGCTCGGAAAAGGGCTACGAGCAGTACTTC	CASSRSEKGYEQYF
.	TRBV3-1	.	TRBJ2-1	TGTGCCAGCAGCCAAATTGCGGGGTCCTCCCCCAGTGAGCAGTTCTTC	CASSQIAGSSPSEQFF
.	TRBV7-8	TRBD2	TRBJ2-7	TGTGCCAGCAGCTTAGCGTCGCTAGCGGCCCTCTCCTACGAGCAGTACTTC	CASSLASLAALSYEQYF
.	TRBV20-1	TRBD1	TRBJ2-3	TGCAGTGCGGGACAGAGCACAGATACGCAGTATTTT	CSAGQSTDTQYF
many	TRBV12-3/TRBV12-4	.	TRBJ1-5	TGTGCCAGCAGTTTATCGACAGATAGCAATCAGCCCCAGCATTTT	CASSLSTDSNQPQHF
few	TRBV20-1	TRBD1	TRBJ1-2	TGCAGTGCTAGTGGGGACAGGGAGGGCTACACCTTC	CSASGDREGYTF
many	TRBV6-2/TRBV6-3	.	TRBJ2-1	TGTGCCAGCAGCCAGATTGGGACTTTTCGGTTCTTC	CASSQIGTFRFF
many	TRBV5-4	.	TRBJ2-3	TGTGCCAGCAGCTTCGACAGCCATAGCACAGATACGCAGTATTTT	CASSFDSHSTDTQYF
.	TRBV6-2/TRBV6-3	TRBD2	TRBJ2-1	TGTGCCAGCAGTTCTAGCGGGGGGGGCGATGAGCAGTTCTTC	CASSSSGGGDEQFF
many	TRBV7-8	.	TRBJ2-7	TGTGCCAGCAGCTCCGCCTTGGCCAGGGCCTACGAGCAGTACTTC	CASSSALARAYEQYF
many	TRBV5-1	.	TRBJ2-7	TGCGCCAGCAGCTTGCGGGGGGCGATCTCCTACGAGCAGTACTTC	CASSLRGAISYEQYF
few	TRBV5-1	.	TRBJ2-6	TGCGCCAGCAACGATTACTCTGGGGCCAACGTCCTGACTTTC	CASNDYSGANVLTF
many	TRBV5-1	TRBD1	TRBJ2-2	TGCGCCAGCAGCCTCCTGACAGGGGAGCCAGGGGAGCTGTTTTTT	CASSLLTGEPGELFF
.	TRBV7-3	TRBD2	TRBJ2-1	TGTGCCAGCAGCTTAATAGCTAGCGGGGATGAGCAGTTCTTC	CASSLIASGDEQFF
many	TRBV28	.	TRBJ1-1	TGTGCCAGCAGCGATCTGGGAGGGGGTGGGACTGAAGCTTTCTTT	CASSDLGGGGTEAFF
few	TRBV2	.	TRBJ2-2	TGTGCCAGCAGTAAGGTCGCTAACACCAGGGAGCTGTTTTTT	CASSKVANTRELFF
many	TRBV2	.	TRBJ1-1	TGTGCCAGCAGTGGACGGGTTCGGGGCACTGAAGCTTTCTTT	CASSGRVRGTEAFF
.	TRBV6-1	.	TRBJ2-4	TGTGCCAGCAGTGGCAATCTAGCCAAAAACATTCAGTACTTC	CASSGNLAKNIQYF